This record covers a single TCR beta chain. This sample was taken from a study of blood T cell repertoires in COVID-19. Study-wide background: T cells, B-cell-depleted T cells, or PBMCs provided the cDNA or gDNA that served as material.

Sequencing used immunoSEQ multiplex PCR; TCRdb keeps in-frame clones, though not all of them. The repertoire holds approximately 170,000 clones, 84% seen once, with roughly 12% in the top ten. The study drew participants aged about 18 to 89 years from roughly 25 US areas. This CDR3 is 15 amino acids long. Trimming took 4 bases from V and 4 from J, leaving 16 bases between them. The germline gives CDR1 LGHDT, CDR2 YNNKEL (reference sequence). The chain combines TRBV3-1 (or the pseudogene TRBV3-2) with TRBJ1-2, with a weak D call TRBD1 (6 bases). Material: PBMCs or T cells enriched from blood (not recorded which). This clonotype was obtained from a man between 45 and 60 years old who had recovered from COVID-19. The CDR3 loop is CASSPNTGPSYGYTF. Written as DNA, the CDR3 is TGTGCCAGCAGCCCAAATACAGGGCCCTCCTATGGCTACACCTTC.